This T cell receptor beta chain was retrieved from a study of blood T cell repertoires in COVID-19. Study overall: In each case, the material was cDNA or gDNA derived from T cells, B-cell-depleted T cells, or PBMCs.

The CDR3 is 18 amino acids. V dropped 2 bases and J dropped 0; count of bases not matched to a gene: 12. Germline loops: CDR1 SEHNR, CDR2 FQNEAQ (reference sequence). TCRdb keeps only in-frame clones here, not all; method: immunoSEQ multiplex PCR. Of about 140,000 clones in the sample, roughly 89% were seen once. The gene calls are TRBV7-9 and TRBJ1-1; 7 bases agree with TRBD1. The origin of this receptor is a man aged 25 to 40 with COVID-19, enrolled during active disease. The sample consisted of peripheral blood. This chain's CDR3 is CASSLSRGGVGMNTEAFF. CDR3 sequence (DNA): TGTGCCAGCAGCTTATCACGAGGGGGCGTAGGGATGAACACTGAAGCTTTCTTT.